These 22 T cell receptor beta chains came from one sample sequenced in a study of control samples from healthy donors and cancer patients. Clones were read by immunoSEQ multiplex PCR, and TCRdb kept only the in-frame ones, dropping some. This sample has some 65,000 clones, with 84% found just once. The sequenced sample was PBMCs. These receptors were obtained from a woman aged 45-60 years with lung cancer.

The chain uses TRBV7-2 and TRBJ1-1; TRBD1 aligns across 7 bases. Germline loops: CDR1 SGHTA, CDR2 FQGNSA. The CDR3 consists of 14 residues. Germline trimming cut 4 bases from V and 3 bases from J; bases unmatched to any gene: 5. CDR3 coding DNA: TGTGCCAGCAGCTCCCTACAGGGGTACACTGAAGCTTTCTTT. Its translation: CASSSLQGYTEAFF.

This clone was detected only once. At one end the junction does not follow the germline gene, possibly because of a read error. V usage is TRBV6-5 and J usage is TRBJ2-5, with D possibly TRBD2 on 6 matching bases. Per the germline V gene, CDR1 is MNHEY and CDR2 is SVGAGI. This CDR3 region has 15 residues. The CDR3 loop reads CASSYPAGIQDTQYF. CDR3 in DNA: TGTGCCAGCAGTTACCCTGCGGGGATTCAAGACACCCAGTACTTC.

This sequence joins TRBV24-1 and TRBJ1-5; no clear D. In germline, CDR1 is KGHDR, CDR2 SFDVKD. CDR3 length: 14 amino acids. V lost 4 bases to trimming and J lost 5 bases, with 11 bases between them. CDR3 loop: CATSDWTADQPQHF. CDR3 in DNA: TGTGCCACCAGTGACTGGACCGCAGATCAGCCCCAGCATTTT.

The rearrangement uses TRBV24-1 and TRBJ2-1; D unclear. Trimming left V 4 bases short and J 8 bases short, with 23 bases between. CDR3 length: 17 amino acids. Germline loops: CDR1 KGHDR, CDR2 SFDVKD. DNA for the CDR3: TGTGCCACCAGTGACCGAGTGGGCCTTAAAGTCGTAGATGAGCAGTTCTTC. Its translation: CATSDRVGLKVVDEQFF.

This rearrangement joins TRBV30 to TRBJ1-1, with D uncertain. Germline loops: CDR1 GTSNPN, CDR2 SVGIG (reference sequence). The length of the CDR3 is 13 residues. V was shortened by 1 base and J by 6 bases, with 12 bases between the two germline ends. Here the CDR3 reads CAWSESRVPEAFF. CDR3 coding DNA: TGTGCCTGGAGTGAGTCGAGGGTCCCTGAAGCTTTCTTT.

The chain combines TRBV7-2 with TRBJ2-7; D possibly corresponds to TRBD2 (6 bases). Trimming cost V 3 bases and J 3 bases, with 12 bases left between them. The germline V gene encodes CDR1 SGHTA and CDR2 FQGNSA. The CDR3 covers 14 residues. The chain's CDR3 is CASSLGGLGYEQYF. DNA of the CDR3: TGTGCCAGCAGCTTGGGGGGACTTGGCTACGAGCAGTACTTC.

Concerning this clone: Other DNA sequences in this sample translate to the same CDR3. The J gene is TRBJ2-2, the V gene TRBV5-1; possibly TRBD1 for D (6 bases). The CDR3 loop spans 15 amino acids. Germline CDR1 is SGHRS and CDR2 is YFSETQ. Trimming left V 4 bases short and J 3 bases short, with 13 bases between. CDR3: CASSLDRGDTGELFF. The CDR3 coding sequence is TGCGCCAGCAGCCTGGACAGAGGGGACACCGGGGAGCTGTTTTTT.

CDR3 region: CASSQRNFGTATNEKLFF. The CDR3 bases are TGTGCCAGCAGCCAGAGGAATTTTGGGACAGCAACTAATGAAAAACTGTTTTTT. The chain links TRBV14 to TRBJ1-4; 7 bases fit TRBD1. Germline values: CDR1 SGHDN, CDR2 FVKESK. The V segment lost 3 bases and the J segment 0 bases; nucleotides outside the gene matches: 10. This CDR3 contains 18 residues.

The chain combines TRBV13 with TRBJ2-1; TRBD1 matches 7 bases. The germline V gene has CDR1 PRHDT and CDR2 FYEKMQ (reference sequence). Trimming cost V 4 bases and J 9 bases; bases outside gene matches: 18. This CDR3 comprises 17 residues. The CDR3 loop is CASSSSPGTDVSGEQFF. The CDR3 DNA is TGTGCCAGCAGCTCTTCCCCCGGGACAGATGTTTCGGGTGAGCAGTTCTTC.

Points on this clone: One end of the junction is discordant with germline, which a read error may explain. This chain connects TRBV9 to TRBJ2-5; no clear D gene. Germline loops: CDR1 SGDLS, CDR2 YYNGEE. The CDR3 is made up of 15 amino acids. DNA of the CDR3: TGTGCCAGCAGCCAATTTGGGTTTTCTCAAGGGACCCAGTACTTC. Residues: CASSQFGFSQGTQYF.

This rearrangement joins TRBV2 to TRBJ1-2, with 10 bases matching TRBD1. Germline lookup yields CDR1 SNHLY and CDR2 FYNNEI. Trimming removed 6 bases from V and 4 bases from J; junction bases left unmatched: 5. This CDR3 has 14 residues. The CDR3 is CASRATGGSYGYTF. The CDR3 coding sequence is TGTGCCAGCAGGGCGACAGGGGGCAGCTATGGCTACACCTTC. Variable domain in full (rest from reference TRBV2 and TRBJ1-2): EPEVTQTPSHQVTQMGQEVILRCVPISNHLYFYWYRQILGQKVEFLVSFYNNEISEKSEIFDDQFSVERPDGSNFTLKIRSTKLEDSAMYFCASRATGGSYGYTFGSGTRLTVV.

The rearrangement uses TRBV19 and TRBJ1-1; maybe TRBD1 (6 bases). The length of the CDR3 is 15 residues. Germline assignment: CDR1 LNHDA and CDR2 SQIVND (reference sequence). The V gene lost 4 bases and the J gene lost 4 bases, with 16 bases spanning the gap. CDR3 in amino acids: CASSKMGGGPTEAFF. CDR3 DNA sequence: TGTGCCAGTAGTAAGATGGGCGGGGGGCCCACTGAAGCTTTCTTT.

The V call is TRBV4-2, the J call TRBJ2-1; a weak D match, TRBD1 (6 bases). Germline V gene sequence: CDR1 LGHNA, CDR2 YNFKEQ. With 0 bases removed from V and 10 bases from J, the gap between germline ends came to 19 bases. This CDR3 is 16 amino acids long. In nucleotides, the CDR3 is TGTGCCAGCAGCCAAGAAAAGAGACTACAGGGACCCGAGCAGTTCTTC. This encodes CASSQEKRLQGPEQFF.

This clone was observed a handful of times. The V and J genes are TRBV10-1 and TRBJ1-2, with 7 bases identical to TRBD1. V lost 6 bases, J lost 3 bases, and 4 bases stayed unmatched. The V gene's germline CDR1 is WNHNN and CDR2 SYGVQD (reference sequence). CDR3 size: 13 residues. CDR3 in DNA: TGCGCCAGCAGCGACAGGGTAGACTATGGCTACACCTTC. It is translated as CASSDRVDYGYTF.

The V and J genes are TRBV12-3 or TRBV12-4 and TRBJ1-6; D is ambiguous. The CDR3 sequence is 12 residues long. The V end was cut by 7 bases, the J end by 8 bases, with 9 bases between. CDR3 sequence: CASTSTHSPLHF. The CDR3 region has the DNA TGTGCCAGCACCTCGACGCATTCACCCCTCCACTTT.

This clone was counted a few times. The gene calls are TRBV9 and TRBJ2-5; perhaps TRBD2 as D (6 bases). The germline V and J ends were trimmed by 0 bases and 0 bases, with 6 bases remaining between them. CDR1 and CDR2 from the germline V gene are SGDLS and YYNGEE. There are 14 residues in the CDR3. DNA of the CDR3: TGTGCCAGCAGCGTAGGCGGGGACCAAGAGACCCAGTACTTC. Translation gives CASSVGGDQETQYF.

This clone appeared once. This chain uses TRBV30 with TRBJ2-7; no reliable D call. Germline V gene lookup returns CDR1 GTSNPN and CDR2 SVGIG (reference sequence). The CDR3 has 11 amino acids. V was pared by 3 bases and J by 5 bases, with 8 bases between. Here the CDR3 reads CAWSPMDEQYF. The CDR3 DNA is TGTGCCTGGAGCCCCATGGACGAGCAGTACTTC.

This chain joins TRBV24-1 and TRBJ2-1, with 7 bases identical to TRBD2. The CDR3 sequence is 14 residues long. V gave up 7 bases and J gave up 9 bases; unmatched junction bases: 11. Germline CDR1 KGHDR, CDR2 SFDVKD. This chain's CDR3 is CATSSPGGKGEQFF. In DNA, the CDR3 is TGTGCCACCAGCTCCCCGGGAGGCAAGGGTGAGCAGTTCTTC.

The chain uses TRBV12-5 and TRBJ1-2; 7 bases line up with TRBD1. Germline values: CDR1 LGHNT, CDR2 FRNRAP. V lost 2 bases to trimming and J lost 5 bases; unmatched junction nucleotides: 2. The CDR3 loop spans 13 amino acids. Written as DNA, the CDR3 is TGTGCTAGTGGTTTGCAGGGGGGATATGGCTACACCTTC. Amino acids: CASGLQGGYGYTF.

V is TRBV7-9 and J is TRBJ1-2, with 9 bases lining up with TRBD1. Germline lookup yields CDR1 SEHNR and CDR2 FQNEAQ (reference sequence). The V and J ends lost 2 bases and 7 bases, in that order; junction bases with no gene match: 5. CDR3 length: 14 residues. The CDR3 DNA is TGTGCCAGCAGCTTAATACAGGGGGCTGGTGGCTACACCTTC. This encodes CASSLIQGAGGYTF. The variable domain in full, completed from reference TRBV7-9 and TRBJ1-2, reads DTGVSQNPRHKITKRGQNVTFRCDPISEHNRLYWYRQTLGQGPEFLTYFQNEAQLEKSRLLSDRFSAERPKGSFSTLEIQRTEQGDSAMYLCASSLIQGAGGYTFGSGTRLTVV.

J is TRBJ2-1 and V is TRBV11-2; 10 bases are shared with TRBD2. The V and J ends lost 3 bases and 5 bases, in that order; junction bases with no gene match: 10. CDR1 and CDR2 (germline): SGHAT, FQNNGV. The CDR3 consists of 17 residues. The DNA for the CDR3 is TGTGCCAGCAGCTTGTGGAGCGGGGGGGCTTCCCACAATGAGCAGTTCTTC. Translated: CASSLWSGGASHNEQFF.

This clone was picked up one time. This chain joins TRBV13 and TRBJ2-7, with TRBD1 as a possible D gene (6 bases). This CDR3 contains 14 residues. The V gene's germline CDR1 is PRHDT and CDR2 FYEKMQ (reference sequence). The ends were cut back, 5 bases at V and 6 bases at J, with 17 bases in the middle. The CDR3 DNA reads TGTGCCAGCAGCGTAGACAGGCTTCGGGGCGAGCAGTACTTC. Its protein product is CASSVDRLRGEQYF.